Sequencing of this T cell receptor (beta chain) was carried out in a study of CD8 T cells in acute hepatitis C reinfection. Per germline, CDR1 SGHTA and CDR2 FQGTGA. This CDR3 comprises 18 residues. The V segment lost 0 bases and the J segment 4 bases; nucleotides outside the gene matches: 9. The table came from immunoSEQ multiplex PCR; TCRdb's copy has only in-frame clones and leaves some out. The sample yields approximately 39,000 clones, just under 90% seen once. The sample's time point: naive CD8 control sorted from an acute-time-point sample. This TCR was recovered from a man aged 25 to 40 with chronic hepatitis C. Material for sequencing was naive CD8+ T cells from PBMCs. The chain recombines TRBV7-3 with TRBJ2-6; 7 bases fit TRBD2. The CDR3 sequence is CASSLTDVVGRGANVLTF. CDR3 nucleotides: TGTGCCAGCAGCTTAACTGATGTTGTCGGGAGGGGGGCCAACGTCCTGACTTTC.